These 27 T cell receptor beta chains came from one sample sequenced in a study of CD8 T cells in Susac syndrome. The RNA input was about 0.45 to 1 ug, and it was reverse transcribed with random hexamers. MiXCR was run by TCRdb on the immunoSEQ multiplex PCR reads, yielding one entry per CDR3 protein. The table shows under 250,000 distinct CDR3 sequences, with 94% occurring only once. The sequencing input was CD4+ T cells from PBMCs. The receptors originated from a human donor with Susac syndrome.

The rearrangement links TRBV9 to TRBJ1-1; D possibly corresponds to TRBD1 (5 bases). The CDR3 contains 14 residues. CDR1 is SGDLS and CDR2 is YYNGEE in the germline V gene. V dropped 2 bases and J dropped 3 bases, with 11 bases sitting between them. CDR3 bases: TGTGCCAGCAGCGTTCGGCAGGGAGACACTGAAGCTTTCTTT. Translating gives CASSVRQGDTEAFF.

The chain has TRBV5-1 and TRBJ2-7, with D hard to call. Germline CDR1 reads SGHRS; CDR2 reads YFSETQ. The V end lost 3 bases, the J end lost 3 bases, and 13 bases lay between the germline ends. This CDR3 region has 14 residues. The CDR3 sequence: CASSSTDPGYEQYF. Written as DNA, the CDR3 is TGCGCCAGCAGCTCTACGGACCCCGGCTACGAGCAGTACTTC.

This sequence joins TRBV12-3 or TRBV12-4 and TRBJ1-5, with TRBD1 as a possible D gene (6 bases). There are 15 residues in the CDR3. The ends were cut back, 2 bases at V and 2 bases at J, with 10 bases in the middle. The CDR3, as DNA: TGTGCCAGCAGTTTAACCAGGGGCGGCAATCAGCCCCAGCATTTT. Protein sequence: CASSLTRGGNQPQHF.

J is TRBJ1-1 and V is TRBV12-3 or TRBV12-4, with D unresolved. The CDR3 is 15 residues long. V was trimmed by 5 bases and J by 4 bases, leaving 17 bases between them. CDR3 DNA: TGTGCCAGCAGTCCTACTGGGGATCGGAGCACTGAAGCTTTCTTT. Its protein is CASSPTGDRSTEAFF.

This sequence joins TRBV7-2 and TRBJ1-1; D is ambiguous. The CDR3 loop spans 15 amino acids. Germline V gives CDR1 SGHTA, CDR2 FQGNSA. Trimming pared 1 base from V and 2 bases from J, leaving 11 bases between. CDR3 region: CASSLGSPVNTEAFF. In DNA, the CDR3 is TGTGCCAGCAGCTTAGGTTCACCGGTTAACACTGAAGCTTTCTTT.

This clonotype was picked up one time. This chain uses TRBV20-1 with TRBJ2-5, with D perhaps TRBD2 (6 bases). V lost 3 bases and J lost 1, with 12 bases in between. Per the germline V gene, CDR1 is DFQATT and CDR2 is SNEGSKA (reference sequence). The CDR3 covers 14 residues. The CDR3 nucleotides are TGCAGTGCTAGGGAGGGGCTCCCCCAAGAGACCCAGTACTTC. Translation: CSAREGLPQETQYF.

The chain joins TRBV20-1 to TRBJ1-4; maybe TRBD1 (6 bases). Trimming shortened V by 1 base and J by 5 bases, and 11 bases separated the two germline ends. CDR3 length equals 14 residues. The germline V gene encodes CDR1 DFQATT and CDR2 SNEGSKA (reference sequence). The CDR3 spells CSARAGTLNEKLFF. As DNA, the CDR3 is TGCAGTGCTAGAGCCGGGACACTCAATGAAAAACTGTTTTTT.

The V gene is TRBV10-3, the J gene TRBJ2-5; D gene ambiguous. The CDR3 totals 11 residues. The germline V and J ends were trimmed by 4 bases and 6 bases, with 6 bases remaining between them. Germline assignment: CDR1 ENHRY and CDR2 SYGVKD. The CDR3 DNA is TGTGCCATCAGTGCAGATAAGACCCAGTACTTC. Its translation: CAISADKTQYF.

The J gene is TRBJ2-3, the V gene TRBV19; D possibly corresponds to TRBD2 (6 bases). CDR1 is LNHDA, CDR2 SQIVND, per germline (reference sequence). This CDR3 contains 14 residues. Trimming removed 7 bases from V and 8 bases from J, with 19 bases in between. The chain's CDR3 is CASIPTGLGGTQYF. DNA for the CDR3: TGTGCCAGTATTCCAACAGGTCTGGGAGGTACGCAGTATTTT.

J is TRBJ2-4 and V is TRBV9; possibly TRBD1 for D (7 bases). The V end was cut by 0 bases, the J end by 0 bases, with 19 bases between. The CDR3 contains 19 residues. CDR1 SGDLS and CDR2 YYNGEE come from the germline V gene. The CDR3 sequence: CASSVGGGGQVGAKNIQYF. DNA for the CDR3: TGTGCCAGCAGCGTAGGAGGAGGGGGCCAAGTAGGAGCCAAAAACATTCAGTACTTC.

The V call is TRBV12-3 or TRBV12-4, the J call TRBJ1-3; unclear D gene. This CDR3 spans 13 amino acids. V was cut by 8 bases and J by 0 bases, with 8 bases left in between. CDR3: CASAGYSGNTIYF. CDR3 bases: TGTGCCAGCGCCGGATACTCTGGAAACACCATATATTTT.

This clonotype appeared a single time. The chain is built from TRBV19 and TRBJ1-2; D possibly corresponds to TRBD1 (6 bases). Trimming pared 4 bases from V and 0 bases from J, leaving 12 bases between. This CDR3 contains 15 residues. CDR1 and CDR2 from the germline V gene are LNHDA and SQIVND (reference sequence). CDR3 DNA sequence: TGTGCCAGTAGTACCACCCGACAGGCTAACTATGGCTACACCTTC. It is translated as CASSTTRQANYGYTF.

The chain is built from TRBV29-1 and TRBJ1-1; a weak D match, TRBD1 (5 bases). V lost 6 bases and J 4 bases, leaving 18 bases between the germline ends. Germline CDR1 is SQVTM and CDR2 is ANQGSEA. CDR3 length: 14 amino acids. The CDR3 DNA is TGCAGCGTCCATCAGGGCTCCGCGAGCACTGAAGCTTTCTTT. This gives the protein CSVHQGSASTEAFF.

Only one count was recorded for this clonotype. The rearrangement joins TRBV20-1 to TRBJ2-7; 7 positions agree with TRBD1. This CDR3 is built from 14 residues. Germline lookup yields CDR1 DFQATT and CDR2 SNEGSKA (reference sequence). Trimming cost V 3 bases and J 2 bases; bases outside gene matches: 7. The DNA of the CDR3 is TGCAGTGCTAGGGCGACAGGGAGTACCTACGAGCAGTACTTC. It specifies CSARATGSTYEQYF.

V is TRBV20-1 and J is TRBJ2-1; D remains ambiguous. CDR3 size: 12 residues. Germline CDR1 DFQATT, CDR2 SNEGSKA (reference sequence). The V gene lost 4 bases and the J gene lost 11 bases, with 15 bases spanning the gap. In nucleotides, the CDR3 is TGCAGTGCTACGGGTAGAGTTCGTAAGCAGTTCTTC. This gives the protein CSATGRVRKQFF.

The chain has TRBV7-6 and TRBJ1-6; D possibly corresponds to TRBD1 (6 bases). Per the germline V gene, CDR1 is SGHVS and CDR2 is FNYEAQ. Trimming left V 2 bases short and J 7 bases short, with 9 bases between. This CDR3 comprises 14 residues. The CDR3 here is CASSLPGENSPLHF. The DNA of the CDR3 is TGTGCCAGCAGCTTACCAGGGGAGAATTCACCCCTCCACTTT.

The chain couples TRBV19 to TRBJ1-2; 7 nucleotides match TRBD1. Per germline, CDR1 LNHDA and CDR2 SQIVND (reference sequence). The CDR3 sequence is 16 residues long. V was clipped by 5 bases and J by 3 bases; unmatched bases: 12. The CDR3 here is CASSSRQGEHDYGYTF. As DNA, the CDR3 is TGTGCCAGTAGTTCGAGGCAGGGGGAACATGACTATGGCTACACCTTC.

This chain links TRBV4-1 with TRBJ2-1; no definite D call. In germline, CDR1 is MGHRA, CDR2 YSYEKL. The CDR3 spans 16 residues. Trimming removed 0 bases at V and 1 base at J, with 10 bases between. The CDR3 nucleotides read TGCGCCAGCAGCCAAGATTACTCTATGTCCTACAATGAGCAGTTCTTC. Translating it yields CASSQDYSMSYNEQFF.

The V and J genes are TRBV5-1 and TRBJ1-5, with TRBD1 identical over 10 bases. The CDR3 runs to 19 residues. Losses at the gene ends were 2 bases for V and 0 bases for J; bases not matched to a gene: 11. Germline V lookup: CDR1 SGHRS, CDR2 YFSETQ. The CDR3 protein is CASSFTGQGLLYSNQPQHF. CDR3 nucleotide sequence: TGCGCCAGCAGCTTTACGGGACAGGGGCTTCTTTATAGCAATCAGCCCCAGCATTTT.

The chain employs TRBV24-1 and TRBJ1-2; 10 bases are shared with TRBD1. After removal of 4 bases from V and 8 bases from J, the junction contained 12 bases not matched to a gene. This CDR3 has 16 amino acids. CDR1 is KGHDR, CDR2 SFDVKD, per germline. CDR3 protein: CATSDLPGQGLGGYTF. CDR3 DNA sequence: TGTGCCACCAGTGACCTCCCGGGACAGGGGCTCGGGGGCTACACCTTC.

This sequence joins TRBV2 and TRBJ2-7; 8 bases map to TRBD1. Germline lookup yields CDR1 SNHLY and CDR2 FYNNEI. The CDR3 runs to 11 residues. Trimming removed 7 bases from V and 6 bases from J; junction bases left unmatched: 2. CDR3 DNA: TGTGCCAGCAAGGACAGGGTCGAGCAGTACTTC. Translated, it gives CASKDRVEQYF.

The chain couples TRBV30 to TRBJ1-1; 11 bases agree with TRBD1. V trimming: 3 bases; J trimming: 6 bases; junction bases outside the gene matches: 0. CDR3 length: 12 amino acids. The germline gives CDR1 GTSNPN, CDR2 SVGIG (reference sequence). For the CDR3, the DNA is TGTGCCTGGAGGGACAGGGGGCCTGAAGCTTTCTTT. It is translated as CAWRDRGPEAFF.

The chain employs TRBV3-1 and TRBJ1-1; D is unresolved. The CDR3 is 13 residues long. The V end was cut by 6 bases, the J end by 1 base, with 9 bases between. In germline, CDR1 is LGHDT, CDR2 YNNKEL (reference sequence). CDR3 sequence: CASRPSQNTEAFF. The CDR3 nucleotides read TGTGCCAGCAGACCGTCCCAGAACACTGAAGCTTTCTTT.

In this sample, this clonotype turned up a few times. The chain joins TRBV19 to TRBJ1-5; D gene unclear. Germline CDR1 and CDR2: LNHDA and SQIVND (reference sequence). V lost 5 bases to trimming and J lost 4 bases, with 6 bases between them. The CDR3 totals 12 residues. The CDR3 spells CASSALNQPQHF. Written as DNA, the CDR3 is TGTGCCAGTAGTGCCTTAAATCAGCCCCAGCATTTT.

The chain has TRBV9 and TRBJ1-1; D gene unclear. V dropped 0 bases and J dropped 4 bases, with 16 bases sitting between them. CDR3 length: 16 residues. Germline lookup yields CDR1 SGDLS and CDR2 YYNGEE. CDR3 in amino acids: CASSVDSQVESTEAFF. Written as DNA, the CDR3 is TGTGCCAGCAGCGTAGATTCCCAGGTAGAGAGCACTGAAGCTTTCTTT.

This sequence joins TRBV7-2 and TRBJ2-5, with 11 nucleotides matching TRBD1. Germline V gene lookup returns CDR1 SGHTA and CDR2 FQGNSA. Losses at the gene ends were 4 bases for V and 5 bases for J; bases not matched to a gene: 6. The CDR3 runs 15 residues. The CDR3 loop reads CASSSGQGAWETQYF. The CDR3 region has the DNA TGTGCCAGCAGCTCAGGACAGGGGGCGTGGGAGACCCAGTACTTC.

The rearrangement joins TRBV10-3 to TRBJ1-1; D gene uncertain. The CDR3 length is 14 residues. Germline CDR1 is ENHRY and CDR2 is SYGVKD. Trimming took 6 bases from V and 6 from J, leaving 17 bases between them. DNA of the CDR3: TGTGCCATCAGAACAAGCTTCGTTCAGGCTGAAGCTTTCTTT. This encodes CAIRTSFVQAEAFF.